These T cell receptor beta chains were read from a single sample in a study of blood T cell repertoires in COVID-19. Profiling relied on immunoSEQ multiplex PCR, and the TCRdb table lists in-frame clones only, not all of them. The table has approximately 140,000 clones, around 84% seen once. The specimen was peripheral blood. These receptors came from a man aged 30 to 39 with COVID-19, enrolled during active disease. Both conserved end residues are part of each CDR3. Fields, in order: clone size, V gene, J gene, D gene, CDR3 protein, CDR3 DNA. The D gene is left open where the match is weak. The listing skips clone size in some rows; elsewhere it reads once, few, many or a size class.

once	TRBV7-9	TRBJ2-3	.	CASSEFRGPITDTQYF	TGTGCCAGCAGCGAATTCAGGGGCCCAATCACAGATACGCAGTATTTT
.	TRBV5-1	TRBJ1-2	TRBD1	CASSYGQGEYGYTF	TGCGCCAGCAGCTATGGACAGGGCGAGTATGGCTACACCTTC
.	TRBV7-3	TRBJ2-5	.	CASSTQGGGGETQYF	TGTGCCAGCAGCACCCAAGGCGGGGGCGGGGAGACCCAGTACTTC
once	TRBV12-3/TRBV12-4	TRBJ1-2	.	CASSSGGWSGYTF	TGTGCCAGCAGTTCGGGGGGGTGGTCTGGCTACACCTTC
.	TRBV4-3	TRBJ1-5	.	CASSQNGDQPQHF	TGCGCCAGCAGCCAAAACGGGGATCAGCCCCAGCATTTT
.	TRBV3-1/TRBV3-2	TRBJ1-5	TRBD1	CAGGGCQPQHF	TGTGCCGGAGGGGGCTGTCAGCCCCAGCATTTT
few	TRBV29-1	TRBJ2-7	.	CSVEGSSYEQYF	TGCAGCGTTGAAGGGAGCTCCTACGAGCAGTACTTC
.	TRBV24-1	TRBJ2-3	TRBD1	CATSGGSRTGVGTDTQYF	TGTGCCACCAGTGGGGGATCTCGGACAGGGGTCGGCACAGATACGCAGTATTTT
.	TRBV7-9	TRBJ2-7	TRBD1	CASSGTGYTEQYF	TGTGCCAGCTCCGGGACAGGATATACCGAGCAGTACTTC
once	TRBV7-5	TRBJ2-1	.	CARDPGQSYNEQFF	TGTGCCAGAGACCCGGGACAATCCTACAATGAGCAGTTCTTC
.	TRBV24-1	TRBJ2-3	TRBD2	CATSDCGSGGDYLLTDTQYF	TGTGCCACCAGTGATTGTGGGTCCGGGGGGGACTACCTACTAACAGATACGCAGTATTTT
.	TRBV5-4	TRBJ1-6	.	CASSLDTNSPLHF	TGTGCCAGCAGCTTAGACACCAATTCACCCCTCCACTTT
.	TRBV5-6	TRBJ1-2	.	CASSLLDTDSNYGYTF	TGTGCCAGCAGCTTGCTAGATACCGATTCTAACTATGGCTACACCTTC
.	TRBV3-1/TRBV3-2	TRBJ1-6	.	CASSQDAAELSPLHF	TGTGCCAGCAGCCAAGATGCGGCGGAACTTTCACCCCTCCACTTT
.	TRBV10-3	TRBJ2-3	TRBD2	CAIRTSGTSTDTQYF	TGTGCCATCAGGACTAGCGGGACTAGCACAGATACGCAGTATTTT
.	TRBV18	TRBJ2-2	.	CASSPPNRATGELFF	TGTGCCAGCTCACCACCGAACAGGGCAACCGGGGAGCTGTTTTTT
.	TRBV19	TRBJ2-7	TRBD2	CASSFSGRPHEQYF	TGTGCCAGTAGTTTTAGCGGGAGGCCCCACGAGCAGTACTTC
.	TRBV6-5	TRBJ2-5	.	CASSYSGGVETQYF	TGTGCCAGCAGTTACTCAGGGGGTGTAGAGACCCAGTACTTC
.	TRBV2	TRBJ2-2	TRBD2	CASSRLAGYTGELFF	TGTGCCAGCAGTCGACTAGCGGGATACACCGGGGAGCTGTTTTTT
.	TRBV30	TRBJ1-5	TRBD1	CAWNDRGGYQPQHF	TGTGCCTGGAACGACAGGGGAGGGTATCAGCCCCAGCATTTT
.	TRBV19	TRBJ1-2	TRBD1	CASSKGGTVANYGYTF	TGTGCCAGTAGTAAGGGCGGGACAGTGGCTAACTATGGCTACACCTTC
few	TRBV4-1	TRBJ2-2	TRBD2	CASRPLAGVGGELFF	TGCGCCAGCAGACCTCTAGCGGGAGTGGGCGGGGAGCTGTTTTTT
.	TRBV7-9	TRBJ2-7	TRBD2	CASSSTSGGLEQYF	TGTGCCAGCAGCTCCACTAGCGGGGGTCTCGAGCAGTACTTC
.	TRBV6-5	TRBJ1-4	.	CASSTAELNEKLFF	TGTGCCAGCAGTACCGCCGAGCTGAATGAAAAACTGTTTTTT
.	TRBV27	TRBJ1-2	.	CASTRRDGGSVYGYTF	TGTGCCAGCACTCGTAGGGACGGGGGGTCGGTCTATGGCTACACCTTC
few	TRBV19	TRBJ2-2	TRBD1	CASSLTGRNTGELFF	TGTGCCAGTAGTCTGACAGGGAGAAACACCGGGGAGCTGTTTTTT
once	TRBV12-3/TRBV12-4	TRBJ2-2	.	CASSPTGTGELFF	TGTGCCAGCAGCCCTACAGGTACCGGGGAGCTGTTTTTT
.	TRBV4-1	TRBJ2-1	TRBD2	CASSQVGGGPEQFF	TGCGCCAGCAGCCAAGTTGGGGGAGGGCCTGAGCAGTTCTTC
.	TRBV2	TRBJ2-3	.	CASSDRLGYTDTQYF	TGTGCCAGCAGTGACCGACTAGGATACACGGATACGCAGTATTTT